Listed below are T cell receptor beta chains from one sample, sequenced in a study of CD8 T cells in ankylosing spondylitis. TCRdb passed the 5' RACE reads through MiXCR, listing each CDR3 protein once. The table records 250,000 to 350,000 distinct CDR3 sequences, around 20% of them present only once. The sequenced material came from blood, either unsorted or a sorted T cell fraction (not recorded which). The receptor source for this set is a female donor with ankylosing spondylitis or in good health (not recorded which). Each CDR3 is given with its conserved first and last residue. D genes are given only for firm matches. Not all rows give a size; the values are once, few, many and, for expanded clones, a class.

TRBV18	TRBD1	few	TRBJ1-5	CASSIGQGISQPQHF	TGTGCCAGCTCAATAGGACAGGGCATATCTCAGCCCCAGCATTTT
TRBV20-1	TRBD1	-	TRBJ2-3	CSAKSTGGGRTDTQYF	TGCAGTGCGAAGTCGACAGGGGGAGGCCGAACAGATACGCAGTATTTT
TRBV29-1	-	many	TRBJ1-1	CSVKTREDTEAFF	TGCAGCGTTAAGACCCGGGAGGACACTGAAGCTTTCTTT
TRBV2	-	few	TRBJ1-1	CASSAAGRVEAFF	TGTGCCAGCAGTGCGGCGGGCCGGGTAGAAGCTTTCTTT
TRBV29-1	-	-	TRBJ1-4	CSVSGAANEKLFF	TGCAGCGTTTCAGGAGCGGCTAATGAAAAACTGTTTTTT
TRBV29-1	-	-	TRBJ2-7	CSVSDSYEQYF	TGCAGCGTTTCCGACAGCTACGAGCAGTACTTC
TRBV6-1	TRBD1	few	TRBJ1-3	CASIDGQGIGNTIYF	TGTGCCAGCATAGACGGACAGGGTATAGGAAACACCATATATTTT
TRBV5-1	-	few	TRBJ2-3	CASSTGLQPRTDTQYF	TGCGCCAGCAGCACTGGACTCCAACCGAGGACAGATACGCAGTATTTT
TRBV7-9	TRBD2	-	TRBJ2-3	CASSKLLAGADTQYF	TGTGCCAGCAGTAAATTACTAGCGGGGGCAGATACGCAGTATTTT
TRBV10-3	-	many	TRBJ2-3	CAISEDIRTDTQYF	TGTGCCATCAGTGAGGACATCCGCACAGATACGCAGTATTTT
TRBV5-1	TRBD1	-	TRBJ2-7	CASTPMGRQGTHEQYF	TGCGCCAGCACTCCCATGGGGAGACAGGGAACCCACGAGCAGTACTTC
TRBV20-1	-	-	TRBJ2-3	CSAQLLRGTDTQYF	TGCAGTGCCCAACTCCTACGTGGCACAGATACGCAGTATTTT
TRBV6-1	TRBD2	-	TRBJ2-2	CASTVGGPITGELFF	TGTGCCAGCACAGTGGGAGGGCCGATCACCGGGGAGCTGTTTTTT
TRBV12-3/TRBV12-4	-	few	TRBJ2-7	CASSRGHAYEQYF	TGTGCCAGTTCGAGGGGCCATGCCTACGAGCAGTACTTC
TRBV5-1	-	-	TRBJ2-1	CASSLEGAKQFF	TGCGCCAGCAGCTTGGAAGGGGCGAAGCAGTTCTTC
TRBV4-3	-	-	TRBJ2-3	CASSQGGTSTDTQYF	TGCGCCAGCAGCCAAGGGGGGACCTCCACAGATACGCAGTATTTT
TRBV7-2	-	-	TRBJ1-2	CASSPGLGYTF	TGTGCCAGCAGCCCGGGACTAGGCTACACCTTC
TRBV7-9	-	few	TRBJ1-1	CASSLPGNRDTEAFF	TGTGCCAGCAGCTTGCCGGGGAACAGGGACACTGAAGCTTTCTTT
TRBV29-1	TRBD1	-	TRBJ1-3	CSVGGTGVSSGNTIYF	TGCAGCGTTGGCGGAACAGGGGTTTCATCTGGAAACACCATATATTTT
TRBV5-6	-	-	TRBJ2-2	CSSSFGRTGELFF	TGTTCCAGCAGCTTCGGACGCACCGGGGAGCTGTTTTTT
TRBV20-1	TRBD2	many	TRBJ2-1	CSASGTSGRIEQFF	TGCAGTGCTAGCGGGACTAGCGGGCGGATTGAGCAGTTCTTC
TRBV20-1	-	-	TRBJ1-4	CSARVRASNEKLFF	TGCAGTGCTAGGGTCAGGGCTTCGAATGAAAAACTGTTTTTT
TRBV7-2	TRBD2	few	TRBJ2-1	CASSSGTTYNEQFF	TGTGCCAGCAGTAGCGGGACCACCTACAATGAGCAGTTCTTC
TRBV10-3	-	-	TRBJ2-1	CAISESTPDSEQFF	TGTGCCATCAGTGAGTCGACCCCCGACAGTGAGCAGTTCTTC
TRBV6-5	-	few	TRBJ2-7	CASSYSSGTASHEQYF	TGTGCCAGCAGTTACTCAAGCGGGACAGCTTCCCACGAGCAGTACTTC
TRBV13	TRBD2	-	TRBJ2-1	CASSFYTGGVRGEQFF	TGTGCCAGCAGCTTTTATACGGGAGGCGTTCGGGGTGAGCAGTTCTTC
TRBV24-1	TRBD1	-	TRBJ1-5	CATSQGGTGSQPQHF	TGTGCCACCAGTCAGGGGGGGACAGGGAGTCAGCCCCAGCATTTT
TRBV7-2	TRBD2	-	TRBJ2-1	CASSLGGRASRKHEQFF	TGTGCCAGCAGCTTAGGGGGGAGGGCTAGTAGAAAACATGAGCAGTTCTTC
TRBV24-1	TRBD2	few	TRBJ2-1	CATKGEREWDEQFF	TGTGCCACCAAAGGGGAGCGGGAATGGGATGAGCAGTTCTTC
TRBV6-1	TRBD1	-	TRBJ2-1	CASSIRDREYNEQFF	TGTGCCAGCAGTATTAGGGACAGGGAGTACAATGAGCAGTTCTTC
TRBV25-1	-	-	TRBJ2-1	CASSDGAGPQFF	TGTGCCAGCAGTGATGGGGCGGGCCCACAGTTCTTC
TRBV28	-	-	TRBJ1-2	CASSLSPRGGSYGYTF	TGTGCCAGCAGTCTATCTCCTCGGGGGGGCTCTTATGGCTACACCTTC
TRBV5-5	-	-	TRBJ1-4	CASSRDGVEEKLFF	TGTGCCAGCAGCCGGGATGGGGTAGAGGAAAAACTGTTTTTT
TRBV10-3	-	few	TRBJ1-1	CAISAARNTEAFF	TGTGCCATCAGCGCCGCCAGGAACACTGAAGCTTTCTTT
TRBV4-3	TRBD2	many	TRBJ2-1	CASSQEGLADNEQFF	TGCGCCAGCAGCCAAGAGGGACTAGCGGACAATGAGCAGTTCTTC
TRBV5-1	-	few	TRBJ2-1	CASRTVLGEADEQFF	TGCGCCAGCAGGACCGTTCTAGGGGAGGCAGACGAGCAGTTCTTC
TRBV12-3/TRBV12-4	-	-	TRBJ2-3	CASSWRGRDTQYF	TGTGCCAGCAGTTGGAGGGGGAGGGATACGCAGTATTTT
TRBV14	-	few	TRBJ2-1	CASSQVQARQFF	TGTGCCAGCAGCCAAGTTCAGGCGAGACAGTTCTTC
TRBV13	TRBD2	-	TRBJ2-1	CASSNTGLVYNEQFF	TGTGCCAGCAGCAACACGGGACTAGTCTACAATGAGCAGTTCTTC
TRBV5-6	-	-	TRBJ2-7	CASSLPTDRHEQYF	TGTGCCAGCAGCTTGCCCACCGACAGACACGAGCAGTACTTC
TRBV7-2	TRBD2	-	TRBJ2-7	CASSPLAGGPDEQYF	TGTGCCAGCAGCCCCTTAGCGGGAGGGCCCGACGAGCAGTACTTC
TRBV12-3/TRBV12-4	TRBD2	many	TRBJ2-1	CASRSSGTFNEQFF	TGTGCCAGCAGGTCTAGCGGGACCTTCAATGAGCAGTTCTTC
TRBV20-1	-	-	TRBJ2-1	CSAHSDPYNEQFF	TGCAGTGCTCATAGCGACCCCTACAATGAGCAGTTCTTC